This T cell receptor (beta chain) was identified during a study of cytomegalovirus exposure and HLA in healthy donors. Study at large: Early released data comprised around 80 million unique TCRs from HLA-typed donors.

Turning to this clone: Its antigen is undetermined.

60 Vbeta and 13 Jbeta primers were used in PCR. Only in-frame clones appear in the TCRdb table, and some are missing; sequencing was by immunoSEQ multiplex PCR. The table has about 180,000 clones, almost 80% seen once. Germline loops: CDR1 MNHEY, CDR2 SVGAGI. The CDR3 totals 11 residues. Trimming cost V 8 bases and J 3 bases, with 6 bases left between them. Overall study findings and caveats: Later analysis suggested links between common viral pathogens and several top significant clusters. Analysis was carried out at a later point, and it linked a missense DCLRE1C variant to TCR beta V- and J-gene trimming. Investigators reported approximately 170 TCR beta chains as tied to cytomegalovirus.

Input material: PBMCs. The sequence derives from a man aged 25-45 years in good health and CMV-seronegative. This rearrangement joins TRBV6-5 to TRBJ2-3; D is unclear. The CDR3 nucleotides are TGTGCCAGCCTAAGAACAGATACGCAGTATTTT. Amino acids: CASLRTDTQYF.